This T cell receptor beta chain was observed in a study of blood T cell repertoires in COVID-19. With V trimmed by 6 bases and J by 8 bases, 12 bases remained unmatched. The CDR3 totals 14 residues. Germline CDR1 and CDR2: SQVTM and ANQGSEA. In the original analysis: Nucleated cell counts were estimated from reference gene primer amplification. Clones were read by immunoSEQ multiplex PCR, and TCRdb kept only the in-frame ones, dropping some. That table is the source of V, J and clone size, and D and trimming were worked out from the DNA. The data contain over 110,000 clones, over 80% of them singletons. Participants came from about two dozen US areas, aged about 18 to 89 years.

The specimen sequenced was PBMCs or T cells enriched from blood (not recorded which). The chain links TRBV29-1 to TRBJ2-7, with 11 bases fitting TRBD1. The clonotype originates from a man between 60 and 70 years old who had recovered from COVID-19. The CDR3 DNA reads as TGCAGCGTGGCGCCGGGACAGGGGGGTTTGAAGCAGTACTTC. It encodes CSVAPGQGGLKQYF.